The 5 T cell receptor beta chains below all came from one sample that was sequenced in a study of neurological immune-mediated disorders. TCRdb reprocessed the 5' RACE reads via MiXCR and lists one record per CDR3 protein. The sample has more than 70,000 distinct CDR3 sequences, under 13% seen once; the top ten hold around 2%. The sequencing input was PBMCs. These receptors all stem from a man aged 40-50 years in good health.

CDR3 sequence reads: CASSVDRGLDTQYF. The DNA for the CDR3 is TGTGCCAGCAGCGTAGACAGGGGGTTAGATACGCAGTATTTT. The chain recombines TRBV9 with TRBJ2-3, with TRBD1 matching 8 bases. The CDR3 contains 14 residues. Trimming at V came to 0 bases and at J to 5 bases, leaving 2 bases not matched to a gene. The V gene's germline CDR1 is SGDLS and CDR2 YYNGEE.

This clonotype has ten or more counts. The chain links TRBV5-1 to TRBJ1-6, with a weak D call TRBD1 (6 bases). Trimming removed 3 bases at V and 10 bases at J, with 14 bases between. CDR3 size: 14 residues. CDR1 and CDR2 (germline): SGHRS, YFSETQ. CDR3 residues: CASSSSGAGSPLHF. As DNA, the CDR3 is TGCGCCAGCAGCTCCTCGGGGGCGGGCTCACCCCTCCACTTT.

This clonotype was detected ten times or more. V is TRBV12-3 or TRBV12-4 and J is TRBJ1-1; 8 nucleotides align to TRBD1. The CDR3 totals 15 residues. V lost 6 bases and J lost 7; bases outside the gene matches: 13. The chain's CDR3 is CASSWRDRGPIEAFF. In DNA, the CDR3 is TGTGCCAGCAGCTGGAGAGACAGGGGTCCCATTGAAGCTTTCTTT.

There are many counts of this clonotype. The gene calls are TRBV6-5 and TRBJ1-6, with D possibly matching TRBD1 (6 bases). Between the trimmed V and J ends, which lost 6 bases and 7 bases, there was a span of 13 bases. Germline V gives CDR1 MNHEY, CDR2 SVGAGI. This CDR3 has 14 residues. CDR3 sequence: CASRAWTENSPLHF. For the CDR3, the DNA is TGTGCCAGCAGAGCTTGGACAGAGAATTCACCCCTCCACTTT.

This clonotype was observed at least ten times. The chain carries TRBV30 and TRBJ1-2; D not resolved. This CDR3 contains 13 residues. The ends were cut back, 4 bases at V and 2 bases at J, with 11 bases in the middle. From germline, CDR1 is GTSNPN and CDR2 SVGIG (reference sequence). CDR3 nucleotides: TGTGCCTGGACAGGCAGAGACAACTATGGCTACACCTTC. It translates to CAWTGRDNYGYTF.